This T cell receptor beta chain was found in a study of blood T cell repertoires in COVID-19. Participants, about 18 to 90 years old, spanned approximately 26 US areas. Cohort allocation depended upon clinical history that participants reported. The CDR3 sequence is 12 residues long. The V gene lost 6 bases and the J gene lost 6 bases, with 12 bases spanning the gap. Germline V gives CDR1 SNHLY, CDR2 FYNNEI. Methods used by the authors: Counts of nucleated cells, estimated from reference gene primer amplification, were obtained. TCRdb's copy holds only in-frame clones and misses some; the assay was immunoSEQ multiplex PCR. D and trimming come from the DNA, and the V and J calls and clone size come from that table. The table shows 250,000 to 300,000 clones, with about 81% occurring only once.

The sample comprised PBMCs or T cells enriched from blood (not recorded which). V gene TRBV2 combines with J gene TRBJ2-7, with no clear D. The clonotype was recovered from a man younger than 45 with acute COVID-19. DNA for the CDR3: TGTGCCAGCAGCCCGACGAGGCCCGAGCAGTACGTC. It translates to CASSPTRPEQYV.